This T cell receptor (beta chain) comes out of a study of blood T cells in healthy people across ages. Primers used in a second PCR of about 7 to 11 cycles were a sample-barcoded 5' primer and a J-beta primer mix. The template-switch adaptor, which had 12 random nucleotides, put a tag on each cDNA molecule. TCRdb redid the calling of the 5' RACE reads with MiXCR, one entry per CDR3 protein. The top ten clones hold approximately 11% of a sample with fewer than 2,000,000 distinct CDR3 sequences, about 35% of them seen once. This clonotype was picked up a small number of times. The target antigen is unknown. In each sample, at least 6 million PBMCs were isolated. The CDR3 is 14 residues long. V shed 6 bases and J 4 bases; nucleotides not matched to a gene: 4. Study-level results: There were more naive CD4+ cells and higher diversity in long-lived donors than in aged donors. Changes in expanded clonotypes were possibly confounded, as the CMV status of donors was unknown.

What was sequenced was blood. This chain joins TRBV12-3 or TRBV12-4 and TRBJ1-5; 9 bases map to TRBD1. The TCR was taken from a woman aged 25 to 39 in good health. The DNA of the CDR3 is TGTGCCAGCAGGACACAGGGGGCTAATCAGCCCCAGCATTTT. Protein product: CASRTQGANQPQHF.